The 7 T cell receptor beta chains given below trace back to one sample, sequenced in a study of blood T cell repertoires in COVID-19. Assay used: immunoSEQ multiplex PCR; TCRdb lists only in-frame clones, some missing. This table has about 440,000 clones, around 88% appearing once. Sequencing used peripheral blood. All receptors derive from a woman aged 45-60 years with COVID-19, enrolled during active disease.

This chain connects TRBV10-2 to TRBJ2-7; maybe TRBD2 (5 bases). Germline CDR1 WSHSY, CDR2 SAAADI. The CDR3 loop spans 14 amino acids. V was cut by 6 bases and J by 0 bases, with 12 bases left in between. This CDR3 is CASRTTGSSYEQYF. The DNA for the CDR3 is TGCGCCAGCAGGACAACGGGAAGCTCCTACGAGCAGTACTTC.

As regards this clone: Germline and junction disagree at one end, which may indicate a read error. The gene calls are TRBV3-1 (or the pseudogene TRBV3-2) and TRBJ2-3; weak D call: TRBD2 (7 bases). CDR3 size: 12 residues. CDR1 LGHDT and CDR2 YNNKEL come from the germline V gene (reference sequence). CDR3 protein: CASSQGGRAQYF. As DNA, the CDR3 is TGTGCCAGCAGTCAAGGGGGGAGGGCGCAGTATTTT.

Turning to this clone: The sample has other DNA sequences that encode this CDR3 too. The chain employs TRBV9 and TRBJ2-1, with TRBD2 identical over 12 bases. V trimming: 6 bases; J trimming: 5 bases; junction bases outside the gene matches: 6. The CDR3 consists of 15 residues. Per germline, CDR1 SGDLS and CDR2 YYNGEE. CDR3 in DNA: TGTGCCAGCACCCTACTAGCGGGGGGCGACAATGAGCAGTTCTTC. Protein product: CASTLLAGGDNEQFF.

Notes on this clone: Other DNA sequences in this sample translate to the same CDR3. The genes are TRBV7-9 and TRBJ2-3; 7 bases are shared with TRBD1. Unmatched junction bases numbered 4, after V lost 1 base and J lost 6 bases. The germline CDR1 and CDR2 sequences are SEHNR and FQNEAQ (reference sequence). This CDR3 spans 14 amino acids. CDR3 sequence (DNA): TGTGCCAGCAGCTTAGGACAGGGCGGTGATACGCAGTATTTT. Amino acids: CASSLGQGGDTQYF.

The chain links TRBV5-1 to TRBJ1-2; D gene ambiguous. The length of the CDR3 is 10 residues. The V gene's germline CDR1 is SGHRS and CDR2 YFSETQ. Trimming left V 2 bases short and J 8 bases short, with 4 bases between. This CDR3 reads CASSFRGYTF. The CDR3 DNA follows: TGCGCCAGCAGCTTTCGGGGCTACACCTTC.

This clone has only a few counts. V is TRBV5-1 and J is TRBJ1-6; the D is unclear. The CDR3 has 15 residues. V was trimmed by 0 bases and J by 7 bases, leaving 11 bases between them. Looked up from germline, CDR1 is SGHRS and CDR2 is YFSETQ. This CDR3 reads CASSLVEGGNSPLHF. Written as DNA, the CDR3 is TGCGCCAGCAGCTTGGTAGAGGGAGGAAATTCACCCCTCCACTTT.

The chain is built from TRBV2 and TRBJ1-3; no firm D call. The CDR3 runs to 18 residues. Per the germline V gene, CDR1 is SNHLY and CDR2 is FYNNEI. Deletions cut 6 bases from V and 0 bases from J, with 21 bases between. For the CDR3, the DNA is TGTGCCAGCAGCCCCGGCATGATTGTAGGAGGCTCTGGAAACACCATATATTTT. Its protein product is CASSPGMIVGGSGNTIYF. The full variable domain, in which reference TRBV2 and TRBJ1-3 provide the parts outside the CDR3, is EPEVTQTPSHQVTQMGQEVILRCVPISNHLYFYWYRQILGQKVEFLVSFYNNEISEKSEIFDDQFSVERPDGSNFTLKIRSTKLEDSAMYFCASSPGMIVGGSGNTIYFGEGSWLTVV.